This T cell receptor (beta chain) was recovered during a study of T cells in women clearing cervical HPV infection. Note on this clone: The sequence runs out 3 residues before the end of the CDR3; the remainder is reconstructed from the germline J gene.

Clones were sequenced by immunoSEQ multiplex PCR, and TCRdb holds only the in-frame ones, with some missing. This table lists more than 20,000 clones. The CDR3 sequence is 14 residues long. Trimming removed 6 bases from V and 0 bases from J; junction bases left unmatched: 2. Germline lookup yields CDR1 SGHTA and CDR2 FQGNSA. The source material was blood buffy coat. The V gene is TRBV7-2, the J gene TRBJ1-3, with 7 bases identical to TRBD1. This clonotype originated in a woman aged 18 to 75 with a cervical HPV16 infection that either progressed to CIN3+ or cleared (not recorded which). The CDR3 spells CASSPGGSGNTIYF. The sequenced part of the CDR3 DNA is TGTGCCAGCAGTCCAGGGGGCTCTGGAAACACC.